The entry below gives a single TCR beta chain sequence along with its context. Its specificity is not known. The data are from a study of cytomegalovirus exposure and HLA in healthy donors. Whole-study findings and limits: A later analysis showed TCR association rates differing by HLA locus, peaking at DRB1 and lowest at HLA-C.

The PCR ran on 60 Vbeta and 13 Jbeta primers. TCRdb's table, derived via immunoSEQ multiplex PCR, lists solely in-frame clones and lacks some. The sample holds about 35,000 clones, around 77% seen once. The germline V and J ends were trimmed by 1 base and 5 bases, with 15 bases remaining between them. This CDR3 comprises 15 residues. Germline-derived CDR1 and CDR2 are SGHDT and YYEEEE. Sequenced material: PBMCs. The chain carries TRBV5-6 and TRBJ2-5, with a possible D match to TRBD2 (6 bases). The receptor comes from a woman aged 25 to 39 in good health and CMV-seropositive. The CDR3 spells CASSLRVLGGETQYF. CDR3 sequence (DNA): TGTGCCAGCAGCTTGCGGGTGCTAGGAGGGGAGACCCAGTACTTC.